This TCR beta chain was recovered during a study of T cells in tumors after PD-1 blockade. Study-wide context: Patients had no prior checkpoint blockade, systemic immunosuppressants, or anti-cancer therapy within 4 weeks. A subset received ongoing vismodegib 150 mg daily alongside anti-PD-1 therapy. On average, peripheral blood gave some 110,000 TCR templates and around 40,000 unique clonotypes.

Trimming took off 3 bases at V and 1 base at J, with 12 bases between the two ends. Germline V gene sequence: CDR1 DFQATT, CDR2 SNEGSKA (reference sequence). The CDR3 loop spans 14 amino acids. Template: tumor biopsy or peripheral blood genomic DNA, roughly 600-6,004 ng per sample. The assay was immunoSEQ multiplex PCR, and TCRdb's table has in-frame clones only and misses some. The repertoire holds about 47,000 clones, just under 80% seen once, with over 15% in the top ten. This chain uses TRBV20-1 with TRBJ1-1, with D perhaps matching TRBD1 (5 bases). Sequenced material: PBMCs, taken before anti-PD-1 treatment. The TCR originated in a human donor with basal cell carcinoma. In DNA form, the CDR3 reads TGCAGTGCTAGTGAGGACACTGCGAACACTGAAGCTTTCTTT. Its translation is CSASEDTANTEAFF.